This T cell receptor beta chain was sequenced for a study of blood T cell repertoires in COVID-19 (dated by TCRdb to 2020 to 2021). Context from the whole study: Samples from collaborators originated in the United States, Italy and Spain and spanned both the acute and convalescent phases of COVID-19. Subjects who had been exposed to COVID-19, were actively infected with it, or had recovered from it provided the deeply sampled blood TCRbeta repertoires that made up the dataset. The prospective study material was composed of cDNA or gDNA derived from T cells, B-cell-depleted T cells, or PBMCs. The samples were drawn from two sources: the first 160 participants of the ongoing ImmuneRACE study, and 1,200 or so subjects contributed by 6 global collaborators. The repertoires were released in a freely available public database meant as a resource for research on the immune response to SARS-CoV-2. A de-identified subject ID, COVID-19 status, age in years and sex were almost always included in the sample metadata. Where available, HLA class I and class II types were taken from metadata supplied by the sample provider and were not determined by assay-based typing. Broad study findings and their caveats: How much clinical and demographic metadata was included differed by source and by participant, and the metadata was provided uncurated.

Sequences MNHNS (CDR1) and SASEGT (CDR2) are obtained from the germline V gene. From the cysteine up to the phenylalanine, the CDR3 has a length of 14 residues. Only the CDR3 portion is preserved as DNA: 42 bases, with reading frame beginning at the first base. The junction shows trimming of 1 base on V and 3 bases on J, plus 10 bases between the germline ends. Collaborating institutions collected whole blood in K2EDTA tubes following their own protocols. For TCRbeta analysis, collaborators shipped samples in one of three forms: frozen whole blood, isolated PBMCs, or DNA extracted from either of those sample types. The immunoSEQ Assay, a bias-controlled multiplex PCR, was used to amplify TCRbeta CDR3 regions from genomic DNA. Turning to the authors' computational methods: Nucleated cell counts per sample were estimated from amplification of reference gene primers within the assay. To quantify the absolute abundance of each unique TCRbeta CDR3 rearrangement, sequence reads were collapsed and filtered. For each sample, productive Simpson clonality was calculated as the square root of Simpson's diversity index across productive rearrangements. The table comes from immuneACCESS by way of TCRdb, which keeps in-frame sequences with V and J called. Part of the clones is missing from these tables; in studies checked, under half for an unresolved V gene and the rest for unknown reasons. Clonal size and the V and J genes are those of that table, whereas D and trimming came from the DNA. Across this sample there are about 60,000 clones, with around four fifths seen only once. Around 3.5% of the sample belongs to the ten largest clones.

On this clone itself: Its target antigen remains unknown. Base qualities are missing; no much larger clone stands one base away.

The sequencing input was peripheral blood. This receptor was taken from a man aged 55 to 69 with acute or convalescent COVID-19. The chain employs TRBV6-1 and TRBJ2-7; the D gene is unclear. Here the CDR3 is given as CASSEGLHLYEQYF. Read as DNA, the sequence is TGTGCCAGCAGTGAAGGGTTACACCTCTACGAGCAGTACTTC.